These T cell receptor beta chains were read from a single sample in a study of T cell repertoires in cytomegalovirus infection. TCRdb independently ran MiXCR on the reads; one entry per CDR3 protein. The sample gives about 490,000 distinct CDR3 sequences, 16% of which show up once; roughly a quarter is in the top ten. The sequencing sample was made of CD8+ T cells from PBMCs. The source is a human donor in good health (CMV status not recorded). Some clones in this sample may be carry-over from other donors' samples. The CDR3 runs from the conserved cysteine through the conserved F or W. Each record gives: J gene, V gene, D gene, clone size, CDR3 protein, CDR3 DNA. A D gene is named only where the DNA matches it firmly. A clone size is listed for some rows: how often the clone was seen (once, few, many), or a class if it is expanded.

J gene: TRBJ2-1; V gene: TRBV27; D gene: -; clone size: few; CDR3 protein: CASSPGTFGPWSYNEQFF; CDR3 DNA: TGTGCCAGCAGTCCCGGGACATTTGGCCCATGGTCCTACAATGAGCAGTTCTTC
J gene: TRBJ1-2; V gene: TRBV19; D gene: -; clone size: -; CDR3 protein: CASSIVPPGGWSGYTF; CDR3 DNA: TGTGCCAGTAGTATCGTACCTCCCGGCGGGTGGAGTGGCTACACCTTC
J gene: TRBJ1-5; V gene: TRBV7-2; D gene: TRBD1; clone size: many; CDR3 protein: CASSLAEDRGIISNQPQHF; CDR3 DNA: TGTGCCAGCAGCTTAGCGGAAGACAGGGGAATAATAAGCAATCAGCCCCAGCATTTT
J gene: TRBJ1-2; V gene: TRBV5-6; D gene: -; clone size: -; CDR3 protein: CASSYRDTKTGYTF; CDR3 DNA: TGTGCCAGCAGCTACCGGGACACCAAGACGGGCTACACCTTC
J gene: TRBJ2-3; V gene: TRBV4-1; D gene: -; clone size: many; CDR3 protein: CASSLGPSSTDTQYF; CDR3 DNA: TGCGCCAGCAGCCTCGGTCCCTCTAGCACAGATACGCAGTATTTT
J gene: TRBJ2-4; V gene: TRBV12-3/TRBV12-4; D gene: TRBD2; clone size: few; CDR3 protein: CASSLGGGTQNIQYF; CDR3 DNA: TGTGCCAGCAGTTTAGGGGGGGGGACCCAAAACATTCAGTACTTC
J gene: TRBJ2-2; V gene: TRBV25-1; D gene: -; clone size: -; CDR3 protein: CASSEWETANTGELFF; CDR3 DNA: TGTGCCAGCAGTGAATGGGAGACGGCGAACACCGGGGAGCTGTTTTTT
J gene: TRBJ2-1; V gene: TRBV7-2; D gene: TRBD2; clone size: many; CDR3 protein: CASSLRGLAFEQFF; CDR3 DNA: TGTGCCAGCAGCTTAAGGGGACTAGCGTTTGAGCAGTTCTTC
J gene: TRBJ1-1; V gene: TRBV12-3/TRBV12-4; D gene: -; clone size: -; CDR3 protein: CASPQGGKGGGTEAFF; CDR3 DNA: TGTGCCAGCCCGCAGGGTGGTAAGGGAGGCGGCACTGAAGCTTTCTTT
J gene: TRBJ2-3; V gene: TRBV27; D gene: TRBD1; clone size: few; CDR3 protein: CASRIRDRPTDTQYF; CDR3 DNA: TGTGCCAGCAGAATCCGGGACAGGCCCACAGATACGCAGTATTTT
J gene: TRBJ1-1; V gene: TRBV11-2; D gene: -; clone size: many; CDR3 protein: CASSPWTSRHTEAFF; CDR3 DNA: TGTGCCAGCAGCCCCTGGACAAGTCGGCACACTGAAGCTTTCTTT
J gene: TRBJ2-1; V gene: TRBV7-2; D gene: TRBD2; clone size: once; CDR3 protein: CASSSLLIGRGSYNEQFF; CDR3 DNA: TGTGCAAGCAGCTCCCTACTTATCGGGAGGGGATCCTACAATGAGCAGTTCTTC
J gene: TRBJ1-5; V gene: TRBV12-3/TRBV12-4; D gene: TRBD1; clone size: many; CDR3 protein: CASSLGTGYHQPQHF; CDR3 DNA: TGTGCCAGCAGTCTCGGGACAGGATACCATCAGCCCCAGCATTTT
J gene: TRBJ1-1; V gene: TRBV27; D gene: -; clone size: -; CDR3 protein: CASSSLQDMNTEAFF; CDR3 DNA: TGTGCCAGCAGTTCCCTCCAGGATATGAACACTGAAGCTTTCTTT
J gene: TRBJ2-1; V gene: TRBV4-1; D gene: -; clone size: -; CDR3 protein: CASSQDPSPGVEQFF; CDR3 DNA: TGCGCCAGCAGCCAAGACCCATCCCCGGGTGTTGAGCAGTTCTTC
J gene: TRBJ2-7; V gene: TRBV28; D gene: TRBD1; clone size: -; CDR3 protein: CASRELRDSAYEQYF; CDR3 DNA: TGTGCCAGCAGGGAACTCCGGGACAGCGCATACGAGCAGTACTTC
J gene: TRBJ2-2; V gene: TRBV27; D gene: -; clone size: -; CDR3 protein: CASSIRTTGELFF; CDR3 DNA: TGTGCCAGCAGCATCCGGACAACCGGGGAGCTGTTTTTT
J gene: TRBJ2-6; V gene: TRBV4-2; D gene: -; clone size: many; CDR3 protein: CASSQELVQRGANVLTF; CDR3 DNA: TGTGCCAGCAGCCAAGAATTGGTACAACGAGGGGCCAACGTCCTGACTTTC
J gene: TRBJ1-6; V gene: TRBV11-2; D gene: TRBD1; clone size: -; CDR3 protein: CASSSGGQGGDSPLHF; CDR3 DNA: TGTGCCAGCAGCTCAGGGGGTCAAGGAGGAGATTCACCCCTCCACTTT
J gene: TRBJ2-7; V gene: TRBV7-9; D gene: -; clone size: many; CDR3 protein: CASSPSEYEQYF; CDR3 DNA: TGTGCCAGCAGCCCTAGCGAGTACGAGCAGTACTTC
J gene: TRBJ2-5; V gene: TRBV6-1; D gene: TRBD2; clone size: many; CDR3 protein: CASSSGAYKETQYF; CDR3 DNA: TGTGCCAGCAGTAGCGGGGCTTATAAAGAGACCCAGTACTTC
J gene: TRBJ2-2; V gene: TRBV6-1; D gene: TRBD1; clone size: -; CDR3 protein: CASSSDRVDTGELFF; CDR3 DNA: TGTGCCAGCAGCTCCGACAGGGTGGACACCGGGGAGCTGTTTTTT
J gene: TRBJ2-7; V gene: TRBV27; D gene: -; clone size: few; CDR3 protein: CASSLYFSYEQYF; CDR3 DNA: TGTGCCAGCAGTTTATACTTCTCCTACGAGCAGTACTTC
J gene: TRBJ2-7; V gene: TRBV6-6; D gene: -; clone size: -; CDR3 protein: CASSSAGALSYEQYF; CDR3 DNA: TGTGCCAGCAGTTCAGCAGGGGCTCTCTCCTACGAGCAGTACTTC
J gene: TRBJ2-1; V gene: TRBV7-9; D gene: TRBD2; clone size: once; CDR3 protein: CASSGGRVDEKFF; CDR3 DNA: TGTGCCAGCAGCGGCGGGAGGGTGGATGAGAAGTTCTTC
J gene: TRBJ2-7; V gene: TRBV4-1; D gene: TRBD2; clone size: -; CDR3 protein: CASSQVLTSGGYEQYF; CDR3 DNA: TGCGCCAGCAGCCAAGTGTTGACTAGCGGAGGTTACGAGCAGTACTTC
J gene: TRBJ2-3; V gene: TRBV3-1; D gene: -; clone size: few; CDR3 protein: CASSQEFRARRDTQYF; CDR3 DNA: TGTGCCAGCAGCCAAGAGTTCAGGGCTCGGAGAGATACGCAGTATTTT
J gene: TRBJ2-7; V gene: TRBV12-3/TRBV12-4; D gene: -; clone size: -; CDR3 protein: CASSSSGRVADEQYF; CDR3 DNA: TGTGCCAGCAGTTCAAGCGGGCGGGTGGCGGACGAGCAGTACTTC
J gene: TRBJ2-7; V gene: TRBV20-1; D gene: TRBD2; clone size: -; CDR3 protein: CSARELAGSYEQYF; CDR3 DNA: TGCAGTGCTAGAGAACTAGCGGGCTCCTACGAGCAGTACTTC
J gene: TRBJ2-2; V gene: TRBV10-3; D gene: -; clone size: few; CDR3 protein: CAIVPWTDTGELFF; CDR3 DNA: TGTGCCATCGTACCCTGGACAGACACCGGGGAGCTGTTTTTT
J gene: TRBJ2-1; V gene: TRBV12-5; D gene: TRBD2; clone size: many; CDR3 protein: CASGLVLGTSGRYNEQFF; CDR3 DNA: TGTGCTAGTGGTTTGGTACTAGGGACTAGCGGGAGATACAATGAGCAGTTCTTC
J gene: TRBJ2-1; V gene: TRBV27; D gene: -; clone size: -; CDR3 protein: CASSVGGSYNEQFF; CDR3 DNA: TGTGCCAGCAGTGTTGGGGGCTCCTACAATGAGCAGTTCTTC
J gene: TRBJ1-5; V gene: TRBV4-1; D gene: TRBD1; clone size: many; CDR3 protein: CASSQRQGSNQPQHF; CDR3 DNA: TGCGCCAGCAGCCAGAGACAGGGTAGCAATCAGCCCCAGCATTTT
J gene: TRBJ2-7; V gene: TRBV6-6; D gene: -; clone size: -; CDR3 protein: CASSYSGRDNEQYF; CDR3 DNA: TGTGCCAGCAGTTACTCAGGGAGAGACAACGAGCAGTACTTC
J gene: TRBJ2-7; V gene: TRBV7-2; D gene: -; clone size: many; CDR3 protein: CASSSWGGSSYEQYF; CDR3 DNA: TGTGCCAGCAGCTCATGGGGCGGAAGCTCCTACGAGCAGTACTTC
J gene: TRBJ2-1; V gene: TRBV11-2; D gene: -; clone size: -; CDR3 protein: CASSLSRQVRGYNEQFF; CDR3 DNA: TGTGCCAGCAGCCTAAGCCGACAGGTCCGAGGGTACAATGAGCAGTTCTTC
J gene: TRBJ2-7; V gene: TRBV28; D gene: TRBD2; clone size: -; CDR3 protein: CASSRGLAMTIQQYF; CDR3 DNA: TGTGCCAGCAGTCGCGGACTAGCGATGACTATCCAGCAGTACTTC
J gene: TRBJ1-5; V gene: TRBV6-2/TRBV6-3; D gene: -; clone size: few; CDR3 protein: CASIEGGNRYQPQHF; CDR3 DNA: TGTGCCAGCATCGAGGGGGGTAATAGGTATCAGCCCCAGCATTTT
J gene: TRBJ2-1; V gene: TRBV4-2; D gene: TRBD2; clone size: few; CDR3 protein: CASSQVGLAGNNEQFF; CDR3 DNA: TGTGCCAGCAGCCAAGTGGGACTAGCGGGGAACAATGAGCAGTTCTTC
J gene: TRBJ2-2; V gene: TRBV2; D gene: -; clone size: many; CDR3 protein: CASIRDTYTGELFF; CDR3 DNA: TGTGCCAGCATTCGGGACACCTACACCGGGGAGCTGTTTTTT
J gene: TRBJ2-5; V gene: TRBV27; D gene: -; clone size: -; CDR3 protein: CASTEAGQETQYF; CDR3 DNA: TGTGCCAGCACGGAGGCAGGCCAAGAGACCCAGTACTTC
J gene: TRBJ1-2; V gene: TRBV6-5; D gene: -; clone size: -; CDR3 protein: CTSSYSRIYGYTF; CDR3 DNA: TGTACCAGCAGTTACTCACGGATCTATGGCTACACCTTC
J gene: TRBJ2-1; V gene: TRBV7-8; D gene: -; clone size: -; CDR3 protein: CASSLVSRVAISYNEQFF; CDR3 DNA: TGTGCCAGCAGCTTAGTTTCTAGAGTGGCTATCTCCTACAATGAGCAGTTCTTC
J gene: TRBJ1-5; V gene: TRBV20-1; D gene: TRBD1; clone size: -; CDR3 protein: CSASPTGGRDQPQHF; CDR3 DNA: TGCAGTGCTAGCCCGACAGGGGGAAGGGATCAGCCCCAGCATTTT
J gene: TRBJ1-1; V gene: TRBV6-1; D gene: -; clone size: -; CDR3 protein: CASTPWGEGGTEAFF; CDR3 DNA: TGTGCCAGCACCCCTTGGGGTGAGGGAGGGACTGAAGCTTTCTTT
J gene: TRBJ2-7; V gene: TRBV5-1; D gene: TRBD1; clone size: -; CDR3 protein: CASSPGQGAREQYF; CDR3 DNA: TGCGCCAGCAGCCCTGGGCAGGGGGCTCGTGAGCAGTACTTC
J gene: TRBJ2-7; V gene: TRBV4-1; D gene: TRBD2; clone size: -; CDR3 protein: CASSPGTSGRRYEQYF; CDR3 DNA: TGCGCCAGCAGCCCCGGGACTAGCGGGAGGAGGTACGAGCAGTACTTC
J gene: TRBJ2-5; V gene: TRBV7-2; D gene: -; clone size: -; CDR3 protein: CASSLVGGREHGETQYF; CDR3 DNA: TGTGCCAGCAGCTTAGTTGGGGGCAGGGAGCACGGAGAGACCCAGTACTTC
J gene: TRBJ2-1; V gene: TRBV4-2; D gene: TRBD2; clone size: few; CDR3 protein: CASSQLAGGLDEQFF; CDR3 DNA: TGTGCCAGCAGCCAACTAGCGGGAGGGCTTGATGAGCAGTTCTTC
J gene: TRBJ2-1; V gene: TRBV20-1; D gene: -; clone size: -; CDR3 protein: CSARTRDRYEQFF; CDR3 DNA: TGCAGTGCCCGGACTCGCGATAGGTATGAGCAGTTCTTC
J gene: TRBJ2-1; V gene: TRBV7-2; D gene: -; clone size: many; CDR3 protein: CASRSGGPSYNEQFF; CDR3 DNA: TGTGCCAGCAGATCCGGCGGACCCTCCTACAATGAGCAGTTCTTC
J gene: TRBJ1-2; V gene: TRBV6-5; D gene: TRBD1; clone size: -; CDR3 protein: CASRTGTDKTHYGYTF; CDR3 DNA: TGTGCCAGCAGGACTGGGACAGACAAAACTCATTATGGCTACACCTTC
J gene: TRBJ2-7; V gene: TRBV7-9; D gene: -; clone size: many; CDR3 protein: CASSLSGTEQYF; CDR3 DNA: TGTGCCAGCAGCTTATCTGGTACCGAGCAGTACTTC